The entry below gives a single TCR beta chain sequence along with its context. Its antigen is still unknown. This sample is drawn from a study of vaccination effects on CD4 cells after COVID-19. Study-wide results and caveats: Convalescent patients were scarce in the study, and it lacked early post-infection timepoints.

The CDR3 sequence is 14 residues long. Germline CDR1 SGHNT, CDR2 YYREEE (reference sequence). With 2 bases removed from V and 3 bases from J, the gap between germline ends came to 8 bases. Expansion with viral peptide pools was applied to antigen-specific CD4+ T cells by the ViraFEST assay prior to sequencing. Following an approximately 10-day culture, CD4+ T cells were purified. Nucleocapsid antibodies stayed negative before and after vaccination, showing no earlier SARS-CoV-2 infection. Culturing of a few million PBMC per well took place with approximately 10 IU/ml IL-2 and 9 to 10 ug/ml peptides. Sequenced by immunoSEQ multiplex PCR; TCRdb stores in-frame clones only, minus some. The data show 35,000 to 50,000 clones, around 77% seen once.

Sample: CD4+ T cells from PBMCs cultured with SARS-CoV-2 spike peptides, taken before COVID-19 vaccination. This TCR was sampled from a human donor who received a COVID-19 vaccine. The chain links TRBV5-4 to TRBJ1-4; D gene unclear. CDR3 loop: CASSFGRANEKLFF. The CDR3 nucleotides are TGTGCCAGCAGCTTTGGCCGGGCTAATGAAAAACTGTTTTTT.